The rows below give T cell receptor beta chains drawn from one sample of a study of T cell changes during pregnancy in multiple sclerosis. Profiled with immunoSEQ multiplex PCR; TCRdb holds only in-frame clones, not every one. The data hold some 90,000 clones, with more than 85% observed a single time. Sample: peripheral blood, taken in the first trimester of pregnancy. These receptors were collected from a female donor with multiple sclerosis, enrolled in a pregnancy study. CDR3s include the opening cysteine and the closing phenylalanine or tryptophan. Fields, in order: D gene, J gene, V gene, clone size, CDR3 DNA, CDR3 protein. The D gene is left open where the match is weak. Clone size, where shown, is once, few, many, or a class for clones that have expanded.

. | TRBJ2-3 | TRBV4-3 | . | TGCGCCAGCAGCCAAGAGAGGCCGGGGGCGCGGGAGTTTATAGATACGCAGTATTTT | CASSQERPGAREFIDTQYF
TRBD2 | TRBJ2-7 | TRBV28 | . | TGTGCCAGCAGTCTAGCGGGAGGGAACTACGAGCAGTACTTC | CASSLAGGNYEQYF
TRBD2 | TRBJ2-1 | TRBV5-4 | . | TGTGCCAGCAGCTTGCTAGCGGGAGTGTCTAAGTCGAGCAATGAGCAGTTCTTC | CASSLLAGVSKSSNEQFF
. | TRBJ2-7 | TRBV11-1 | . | TGTGCCAGCAGCTTAAACCCGGGACAACTCTACGAGCAGTACTTC | CASSLNPGQLYEQYF
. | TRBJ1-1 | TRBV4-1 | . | TGCGCCAGCAGCCAAATATCGATTCGTTTTGAGATGAACACTGAAGCTTTCTTT | CASSQISIRFEMNTEAFF
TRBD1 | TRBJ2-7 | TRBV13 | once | TGTGCCAGCAGTTCGGCCGGGACAGGGGGAACTTTGTCCTACGAGCAGTACTTC | CASSSAGTGGTLSYEQYF
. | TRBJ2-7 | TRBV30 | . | TGTGCCTGGGGCAGGGGCTACGAGCAGTACTTC | CAWGRGYEQYF
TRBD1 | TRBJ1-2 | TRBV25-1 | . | TGTGCCAGCAGTGACCCTGGACAGGGCTACTATGGCTACACCTTC | CASSDPGQGYYGYTF
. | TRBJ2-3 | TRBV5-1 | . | TGCGCCAGCAGCGCCTTTAGCGGTTCCACAGATACGCAGTATTTT | CASSAFSGSTDTQYF
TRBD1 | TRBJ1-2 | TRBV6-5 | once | TGTGCCAGCAGTCCTGGGACAGCTTTTAACTATGGCTACACCTTC | CASSPGTAFNYGYTF
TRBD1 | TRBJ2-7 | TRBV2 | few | TGTGCCAGACAAACGGGACAGGGGTTCTACGAGCAGTACTTC | CARQTGQGFYEQYF
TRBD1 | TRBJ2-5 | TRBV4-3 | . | TGCGCCAGCAACCCCTCCGGAGCAGGGGGCCCAGAGACCCAGTACTTC | CASNPSGAGGPETQYF
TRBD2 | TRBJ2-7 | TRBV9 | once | TGTGCCAGCAGCGTAAGGGGGGGGGCTAGCGGGAGGGCCGGATACGAGCAGTACTTC | CASSVRGGASGRAGYEQYF
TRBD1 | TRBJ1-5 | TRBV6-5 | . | TGTGCCAGCAGTCGGGACAGAAGTAGCAATCAGCCCCAGCATTTT | CASSRDRSSNQPQHF
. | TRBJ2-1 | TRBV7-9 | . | TGTGCCAGCAGCTTAGTTAAGGCCCGGGACTCGGTCTACAATGAGCAGTTCTTC | CASSLVKARDSVYNEQFF
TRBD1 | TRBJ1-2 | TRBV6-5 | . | TGTGCCAGCAGTTACGCGACAGGGGGTAACTATGGCTACACCTTC | CASSYATGGNYGYTF
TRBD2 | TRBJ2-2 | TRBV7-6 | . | TGTGCCAGCAGCCCCCTAGCGGGAGTGAACACCGGGGAGCTGTTTTTT | CASSPLAGVNTGELFF
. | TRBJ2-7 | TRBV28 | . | TGTGCCAGCAGTTCAGGGGCATTTCACCAGGGGATGACCTACGAGCAGTACTTC | CASSSGAFHQGMTYEQYF
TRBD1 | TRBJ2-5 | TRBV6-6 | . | TGTGCCAGCCCCGGTGGGACAGGGCAAGAGACCCAGTACTTC | CASPGGTGQETQYF
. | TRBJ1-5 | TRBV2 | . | TGTGCCAGCAGTGAAACAAAATCCGGGATTAGCAATCAGCCCCAGCATTTT | CASSETKSGISNQPQHF
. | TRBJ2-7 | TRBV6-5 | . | TGTGCCAGCAGTTACGGTAGGCAATGGAGCGAGCAGTACTTC | CASSYGRQWSEQYF
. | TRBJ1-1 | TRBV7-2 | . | TGTGCCAGCAGCTTCAGGGACACTGAAGCTTTCTTT | CASSFRDTEAFF
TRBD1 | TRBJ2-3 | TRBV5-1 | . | TGCGCCAGCAGGGGGGACAGGGCCCCAGATACGCAGTATTTT | CASRGDRAPDTQYF
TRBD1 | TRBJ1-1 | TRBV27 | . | TGTGCCAGTAAAAGACAGGGGGTGACTGAAGCTTTCTTT | CASKRQGVTEAFF
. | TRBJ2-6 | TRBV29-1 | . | TGCAGCGTTGGGACAGCTGGGGCCAACGTCCTGACTTTC | CSVGTAGANVLTF
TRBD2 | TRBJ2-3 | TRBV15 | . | TGTGCCACCTCTTGGGGAGAGGGGACTAACACAGATACGCAGTATTTT | CATSWGEGTNTDTQYF
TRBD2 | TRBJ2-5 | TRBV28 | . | TGTGCCAGCAGTTCCCCTAGCGGGAGGGCCAGGGAGACCCAGTACTTC | CASSSPSGRARETQYF